This T cell receptor beta chain was documented in a study of T-cell memory formation after mild COVID-19. TCRdb itself ran the 5' RACE reads through MiXCR, one entry per CDR3 protein. The sample shows 110,000 to 150,000 distinct CDR3 sequences, around 15% of them seen only once. This clonotype was observed a handful of times. This receptor was obtained from an adult woman who had mild COVID-19 (a few samples of this study predate the infection). Cell type and time point are not known. Source material: PBMCs or a T cell subset sorted from them (not recorded which).

The CDR3 DNA is TGTGCCAGCTCACCACCGACTAGCACGGGCAATGAGCAGTTCTTC. It translates to CASSPPTSTGNEQFF. This chain links TRBV18 with TRBJ2-1; 7 bases line up with TRBD2. The junction had 5 bases not matched to a gene; V was cut back by 0 bases and J by 6 bases. CDR1 and CDR2 (germline): KGHSH, LQKENI. The CDR3 has 15 amino acids.